Listed below are T cell receptor beta chains from one sample, sequenced in a study of identical twins. TCRdb redid the calling of the 5' RACE reads with MiXCR, one entry per CDR3 protein. The sample has about 190,000 distinct CDR3 sequences, 15% to 20% seen once; the top ten hold around two fifths. These data were also reused for a study on T cells expressing NK-cell markers.

Sequences were obtained from CD8+ T cells sorted from blood. The receptor source for this set is a woman between 18 and 29 years old in good health. Each CDR3 is given with its conserved first and last residue. A D gene is named only where the DNA matches it firmly. Rows give clone size only sometimes, using once, few, many, or a class for an expanded clone.

clone size: NA
J gene: TRBJ1-1
CDR3 length: 15
D gene: NA
V gene: TRBV7-2
CDR3 DNA: TGTGCCAGCAGCCATCCCCTTGGGGCGTACACTGAAGCTTTCTTT
CDR3 protein: CASSHPLGAYTEAFF

clone size: many
J gene: TRBJ1-1
CDR3 length: 12
D gene: NA
V gene: TRBV7-6
CDR3 DNA: TGTGCCAGCAGCCATGAGGGGGCTGAAGCTTTCTTT
CDR3 protein: CASSHEGAEAFF

clone size: few
J gene: TRBJ2-3
CDR3 length: 12
D gene: NA
V gene: TRBV29-1
CDR3 DNA: TGCAGCGTTGGAGATCCGACAGATACGCAGTATTTT
CDR3 protein: CSVGDPTDTQYF

clone size: NA
J gene: TRBJ2-7
CDR3 length: 15
D gene: TRBD2
V gene: TRBV4-2
CDR3 DNA: TGTGCCAGCAGCCCGCGGGGGGCCAGCTCCTACGAGCAGTACTTC
CDR3 protein: CASSPRGASSYEQYF

clone size: NA
J gene: TRBJ2-7
CDR3 length: 15
D gene: TRBD1
V gene: TRBV6-2/TRBV6-3
CDR3 DNA: TGTGCCAGCAGTTACGGGACAGGGGCCATATACGAGCAGTACTTC
CDR3 protein: CASSYGTGAIYEQYF

clone size: NA
J gene: TRBJ2-1
CDR3 length: 16
D gene: TRBD2
V gene: TRBV7-8
CDR3 DNA: TGTGCCAGCAGCTCATGGGGGGGGGTTTCCTACAATGAGCAGTTCTTC
CDR3 protein: CASSSWGGVSYNEQFF

clone size: few
J gene: TRBJ2-7
CDR3 length: 13
D gene: NA
V gene: TRBV2
CDR3 DNA: TGTGCCAGCAGTTCCCGGGCCTCCTACGAGCAGTACTTC
CDR3 protein: CASSSRASYEQYF

clone size: few
J gene: TRBJ2-7
CDR3 length: 15
D gene: NA
V gene: TRBV5-1
CDR3 DNA: TGCGCCAGCAGCCCGGTCGATCAGGGTCTCTACGAGCAGTACTTC
CDR3 protein: CASSPVDQGLYEQYF

clone size: NA
J gene: TRBJ2-3
CDR3 length: 14
D gene: TRBD2
V gene: TRBV20-1
CDR3 DNA: TGCAGTGCCTTACTAGCGGGGGAGGTAGATACGCAGTATTTT
CDR3 protein: CSALLAGEVDTQYF

clone size: few
J gene: TRBJ2-2
CDR3 length: 18
D gene: TRBD2
V gene: TRBV12-3/TRBV12-4
CDR3 DNA: TGTGCCAGCAGTTTAGGATCCGGAAAACTAGCGGGAGCCGGGGAGCTGTTTTTT
CDR3 protein: CASSLGSGKLAGAGELFF

clone size: NA
J gene: TRBJ2-1
CDR3 length: 13
D gene: NA
V gene: TRBV29-1
CDR3 DNA: TGCAGCGTAATGGACGGAAGAGGCAATGAGCAGTTCTTC
CDR3 protein: CSVMDGRGNEQFF

clone size: NA
J gene: TRBJ2-1
CDR3 length: 9
D gene: NA
V gene: TRBV20-1
CDR3 DNA: TGCAGCCCTGGGGGAGAGCAGTTCTTC
CDR3 protein: CSPGGEQFF

clone size: NA
J gene: TRBJ2-1
CDR3 length: 14
D gene: NA
V gene: TRBV11-2
CDR3 DNA: TGTGCCAGCAGCTTAGAAGTCTCAGGGGATGAGCAGTTCTTC
CDR3 protein: CASSLEVSGDEQFF

clone size: NA
J gene: TRBJ2-1
CDR3 length: 14
D gene: NA
V gene: TRBV29-1
CDR3 DNA: TGCAGCGTGCGGTCACCCTACACCTACAATGAGCAGTTCTTC
CDR3 protein: CSVRSPYTYNEQFF

clone size: NA
J gene: TRBJ1-5
CDR3 length: 14
D gene: NA
V gene: TRBV7-9
CDR3 DNA: TGTGCCAGCAGCTCCGGGACACTGAATCAGCCCCAGCATTTT
CDR3 protein: CASSSGTLNQPQHF

clone size: few
J gene: TRBJ1-5
CDR3 length: 14
D gene: TRBD1
V gene: TRBV12-3/TRBV12-4
CDR3 DNA: TGTGCCAGCAGACAGGGGGCAGGCAATCAGCCCCAGCATTTT
CDR3 protein: CASRQGAGNQPQHF

clone size: NA
J gene: TRBJ2-4
CDR3 length: 18
D gene: TRBD2
V gene: TRBV9
CDR3 DNA: TGTGCCAGCAGCGTAGAACTCAGTAGCGGGGGAGGCAAAAACATTCAGTACTTC
CDR3 protein: CASSVELSSGGGKNIQYF

clone size: NA
J gene: TRBJ2-7
CDR3 length: 12
D gene: NA
V gene: TRBV30
CDR3 DNA: TGTGCCTGGGGGACAACCTCATGGGAGCAGTACTTC
CDR3 protein: CAWGTTSWEQYF

clone size: NA
J gene: TRBJ2-5
CDR3 length: 18
D gene: NA
V gene: TRBV4-3
CDR3 DNA: TGCGCCAGCAGCCAAGATCGAACAGGGTCATATGTGCAAGAGACCCAGTACTTC
CDR3 protein: CASSQDRTGSYVQETQYF

clone size: NA
J gene: TRBJ2-7
CDR3 length: 18
D gene: TRBD2
V gene: TRBV11-1
CDR3 DNA: TGTGCCAGCAGCCCACCACTAATTGGGGAGGGACTCTCCTACGAGCAGTACTTC
CDR3 protein: CASSPPLIGEGLSYEQYF

clone size: NA
J gene: TRBJ1-1
CDR3 length: 14
D gene: NA
V gene: TRBV5-1
CDR3 DNA: TGCGCCAGCAGCTTGGGACAGAGAAGGACTGAAGCTTTCTTT
CDR3 protein: CASSLGQRRTEAFF

clone size: NA
J gene: TRBJ2-2
CDR3 length: 16
D gene: NA
V gene: TRBV5-1
CDR3 DNA: TGCGCCAGCGGCCAACCGAGGATCGGGGACACCGGGGAGCTGTTTTTT
CDR3 protein: CASGQPRIGDTGELFF

clone size: NA
J gene: TRBJ2-5
CDR3 length: 16
D gene: TRBD2
V gene: TRBV6-2/TRBV6-3
CDR3 DNA: TGTGCCAGCAGTTCCCGGACTAGCGGGAGACGGGAGACCCAGTACTTC
CDR3 protein: CASSSRTSGRRETQYF

clone size: few
J gene: TRBJ2-3
CDR3 length: 11
D gene: NA
V gene: TRBV7-6
CDR3 DNA: TGTGCCAGCAGCCCCGCCAATACGCAGTATTTT
CDR3 protein: CASSPANTQYF

clone size: few
J gene: TRBJ2-7
CDR3 length: 13
D gene: NA
V gene: TRBV12-3/TRBV12-4
CDR3 DNA: TGTGCCAGCGGAGTCCACCAGGGGTACGAGCAGTACTTC
CDR3 protein: CASGVHQGYEQYF

clone size: many
J gene: TRBJ2-7
CDR3 length: 15
D gene: NA
V gene: TRBV4-1
CDR3 DNA: TGCGCCAGCAGCTCGCCAGGGGGGAATCTTTACGAGCAGTACTTC
CDR3 protein: CASSSPGGNLYEQYF

clone size: NA
J gene: TRBJ2-7
CDR3 length: 15
D gene: TRBD1
V gene: TRBV11-2
CDR3 DNA: TGTGCCAGCAGCTTCGGGACAGATTCCTCCTACGAGCAGTACTTC
CDR3 protein: CASSFGTDSSYEQYF

clone size: once
J gene: TRBJ1-1
CDR3 length: 14
D gene: NA
V gene: TRBV9
CDR3 DNA: TGTGCCAGCGGCGGGGGGGGGCGGGCGACTGAAGCTTTCTTT
CDR3 protein: CASGGGGRATEAFF

clone size: NA
J gene: TRBJ2-1
CDR3 length: 15
D gene: NA
V gene: TRBV7-6
CDR3 DNA: TGTGCCAGCAGCGCGGGTTCGTTGAATTCCAATGAGCAGTTCTTC
CDR3 protein: CASSAGSLNSNEQFF

clone size: few
J gene: TRBJ2-1
CDR3 length: 18
D gene: NA
V gene: TRBV5-1
CDR3 DNA: TGCGCCAGCAGAACCGGGACAAGGGGTCAGAGGGATAGCAATGAGCAGTTCTTC
CDR3 protein: CASRTGTRGQRDSNEQFF

clone size: NA
J gene: TRBJ2-1
CDR3 length: 12
D gene: NA
V gene: TRBV9
CDR3 DNA: TGTGCCACTCACGGGTTCCAGGGTGAGCAGTTCTTC
CDR3 protein: CATHGFQGEQFF

clone size: NA
J gene: TRBJ2-7
CDR3 length: 12
D gene: NA
V gene: TRBV7-2
CDR3 DNA: TGTGCCAGCAGCTTAGCGGGGCGGCCTGAGTACTTC
CDR3 protein: CASSLAGRPEYF

clone size: NA
J gene: TRBJ1-3
CDR3 length: 17
D gene: NA
V gene: TRBV24-1
CDR3 DNA: TGTGCCACCTGGGAGAAACAGTCGACCATGTCTGGAAACACCATATATTTT
CDR3 protein: CATWEKQSTMSGNTIYF

clone size: NA
J gene: TRBJ2-3
CDR3 length: 16
D gene: TRBD2
V gene: TRBV27
CDR3 DNA: TGTGCCAGCAGTACCCTTAGCGGGGTCAGCACAGATACGCAGTATTTT
CDR3 protein: CASSTLSGVSTDTQYF

clone size: NA
J gene: TRBJ1-1
CDR3 length: 13
D gene: TRBD1
V gene: TRBV7-6
CDR3 DNA: TGTGCCAGCAGCAGGGACAGCAACACTGAAGCTTTCTTT
CDR3 protein: CASSRDSNTEAFF

clone size: few
J gene: TRBJ1-5
CDR3 length: 18
D gene: TRBD1
V gene: TRBV3-1
CDR3 DNA: TGTGCCAGCAGCCGAAACCGCCCCGGGACAGGGCTCGTGCAGCCCCAGCATTTT
CDR3 protein: CASSRNRPGTGLVQPQHF

clone size: NA
J gene: TRBJ2-1
CDR3 length: 17
D gene: TRBD1
V gene: TRBV9
CDR3 DNA: TGTGCCAGCAGCCCCCCTTCCGGGACAGGGGAAAAAAATGAGCAGTTCTTC
CDR3 protein: CASSPPSGTGEKNEQFF

clone size: few
J gene: TRBJ2-7
CDR3 length: 14
D gene: TRBD1
V gene: TRBV9
CDR3 DNA: TGTGCCAGCAGCGTAGGCACAGGGGAGTACGAGCAGTACTTC
CDR3 protein: CASSVGTGEYEQYF

clone size: few
J gene: TRBJ2-3
CDR3 length: 16
D gene: NA
V gene: TRBV15
CDR3 DNA: TGTGCCACCAGCCCTTCACTCGGGGAAGTCACAGATACGCAGTATTTT
CDR3 protein: CATSPSLGEVTDTQYF

clone size: NA
J gene: TRBJ2-7
CDR3 length: 15
D gene: NA
V gene: TRBV5-1
CDR3 DNA: TGCGCCAGCAGCGCTTATCATGGGACAAACTACGAGCAGTACTTC
CDR3 protein: CASSAYHGTNYEQYF

clone size: few
J gene: TRBJ2-1
CDR3 length: 14
D gene: NA
V gene: TRBV9
CDR3 DNA: TGTGCCAGCGGCGGGGCCAACTCCTACAATGAGCAGTTCTTC
CDR3 protein: CASGGANSYNEQFF

clone size: NA
J gene: TRBJ2-7
CDR3 length: 13
D gene: NA
V gene: TRBV20-1
CDR3 DNA: TGCAGTGCCCAACATGCAGGGGCCTACGAGCAGTACTTC
CDR3 protein: CSAQHAGAYEQYF